Presented here are 17 T cell receptor beta chains from one specimen sequenced in a study of T cell responses to AZD1222 COVID-19 vaccine. The protocol was immunoSEQ multiplex PCR, while the TCRdb copy is restricted to in-frame clones and leaves out a portion. The sample consists of over 65,000 clones, 70% to 85% of them appearing once. The source material was peripheral blood, sampled on day 0 of AZD1222 vaccination. All receptors come from an adult in good health.

This rearrangement joins TRBV7-9 to TRBJ2-2; D remains unclear. Germline-derived CDR1 and CDR2 are SEHNR and FQNEAQ (reference sequence). This CDR3 is 16 amino acids long. V lost 5 bases to trimming and J lost 4 bases, with 17 bases between them. CDR3 nucleotides: TGTGCCAGCAGCCCAAGACCGAGCCCTTTCACCGGGGAGCTGTTTTTT. It is translated as CASSPRPSPFTGELFF.

The genes are TRBV5-6 and TRBJ2-7, with TRBD2 identical over 8 bases. After removal of 1 base from V and 0 bases from J, the junction contained 6 bases not matched to a gene. This CDR3 contains 16 residues. The germline CDR1 and CDR2 sequences are SGHDT and YYEEEE. CDR3 region: CASSLWSGSPSYEQYF. CDR3 nucleotides: TGTGCCAGCAGCTTGTGGAGCGGGAGCCCCTCCTACGAGCAGTACTTC. Full variable domain (rest looked up from reference TRBV5-6 and TRBJ2-7): DAGVTQSPTHLIKTRGQQVTLRCSPKSGHDTVSWYQQALGQGPQFIFQYYEEEERQRGNFPDRFSGHQFPNYSSELNVNALLLGDSALYLCASSLWSGSPSYEQYFGPGTRLTVT.

The chain employs TRBV5-1 and TRBJ1-4; a weak D match, TRBD1 (5 bases). V dropped 4 bases and J dropped 4 bases, with 11 bases sitting between them. Looked up from germline, CDR1 is SGHRS and CDR2 is YFSETQ. The CDR3 covers 14 residues. Here the CDR3 DNA reads TGCGCCAGCAGCAAGGAGGGGAATAATGAAAAACTGTTTTTT. This translates into CASSKEGNNEKLFF.

CDR3 sequence reads: CASLKATNQPQHF. The CDR3 nucleotides are TGTGCCAGCTTAAAGGCCACCAATCAGCCCCAGCATTTT. This rearrangement joins TRBV2 to TRBJ1-5; D is ambiguous. Germline V gene lookup returns CDR1 SNHLY and CDR2 FYNNEI. Trimming removed 8 bases from V and 3 bases from J, with 11 bases in between. There are 13 residues in the CDR3.

The CDR3 here is CASSAGLAEKETQYF. CDR3 sequence (DNA): TGTGCCAGCAGCGCAGGACTAGCGGAGAAAGAGACCCAGTACTTC. This chain connects TRBV28 to TRBJ2-5, with 10 bases matching TRBD2. There are 15 residues in the CDR3. Germline V gene data show CDR1 as MDHEN and CDR2 as SYDVKM. Trimming cost V 6 bases and J 3 bases; bases outside gene matches: 7.

This clone was detected once. The chain joins TRBV6-5 to TRBJ1-1; no clear D. The CDR3 spans 14 residues. Trimming removed 4 bases at V and 1 base at J, with 10 bases between. Germline CDR1 is MNHEY and CDR2 is SVGAGI. This CDR3 reads CASSFGVQNTEAFF. Written as DNA, the CDR3 is TGTGCCAGCAGTTTCGGGGTCCAGAACACTGAAGCTTTCTTT.

The V and J genes are TRBV27 and TRBJ1-2, with D perhaps matching TRBD1 (5 bases). The CDR3 spans 15 residues. Germline CDR1 and CDR2: MNHEY and SMNVEV (reference sequence). V was pared by 10 bases and J by 1 base, with 19 bases between. CDR3 sequence (DNA): TGTGCCACCAGGCAATCAGGGACCCATAACTATGGCTACACCTTC. Residues: CATRQSGTHNYGYTF.

This clone was detected a few times. This rearrangement joins TRBV19 to TRBJ2-2, with TRBD2 identical over 10 bases. This CDR3 has 16 amino acids. Germline V lookup: CDR1 LNHDA, CDR2 SQIVND (reference sequence). Trimming took 5 bases from V and 6 from J; bases not matched to a gene: 9. CDR3 bases: TGTGCCAGTAGTCCGAGACCGGGACTAGCGTCCGGGGAGCTGTTTTTT. This gives the protein CASSPRPGLASGELFF. Full variable domain (rest looked up from reference TRBV19 and TRBJ2-2): DGGITQSPKYLFRKEGQNVTLSCEQNLNHDAMYWYRQDPGQGLRLIYYSQIVNDFQKGDIAEGYSVSREKKESFPLTVTSAQKNPTAFYLCASSPRPGLASGELFFGEGSRLTVL.

J is TRBJ2-1 and V is TRBV7-2; 8 nucleotides line up with TRBD2. V dropped 1 base and J dropped 7; count of bases not matched to a gene: 9. This CDR3 has 16 residues. Looked up from germline, CDR1 is SGHTA and CDR2 is FQGNSA. The CDR3 region is CASSLVPAGVANEQFF. CDR3 coding DNA: TGTGCCAGCAGCTTAGTTCCAGCGGGAGTCGCTAATGAGCAGTTCTTC.

This clone was counted only a few times. V and J are TRBV5-1 and TRBJ2-5; 7 bases align to TRBD2. The germline gives CDR1 SGHRS, CDR2 YFSETQ. The V segment lost 2 bases and the J segment 1 base; nucleotides outside the gene matches: 5. This CDR3 contains 15 residues. The CDR3 region has the DNA TGCGCCAGCAGCTTAAATGGCGGGAGCCAAGAGACCCAGTACTTC. Its translation is CASSLNGGSQETQYF.

The chain joins TRBV7-2 to TRBJ2-7, with D unresolved. Trimming cost V 2 bases and J 4 bases, with 12 bases left between them. This CDR3 contains 14 residues. Germline values: CDR1 SGHTA, CDR2 FQGNSA. For the CDR3, the DNA is TGTGCCAGCAGCTTAATGGGATTGGGGTACGAGCAGTACTTC. Amino acids: CASSLMGLGYEQYF.

The rearrangement links TRBV9 to TRBJ2-7; 7 bases agree with TRBD1. J gave up 0 bases and V 0 bases, and 3 bases lay outside the gene matches. The CDR3 is made up of 15 amino acids. The germline V gene has CDR1 SGDLS and CDR2 YYNGEE. CDR3 sequence reads: CASSVEGQSSYEQYF. The CDR3 nucleotides are TGTGCCAGCAGCGTAGAGGGACAGAGCTCCTACGAGCAGTACTTC.

In its sample, this clone was seen once. The J gene is TRBJ2-7, the V gene TRBV6-5; possible D gene TRBD2, 5 bases. From germline, CDR1 is MNHEY and CDR2 SVGAGI. Trimming pared 2 bases from V and 7 bases from J, leaving 12 bases between. The CDR3 has 13 amino acids. The CDR3 protein is CASSYLRTGEQYF. The CDR3 bases are TGTGCCAGCAGTTACCTCCGGACGGGGGAGCAGTACTTC.

The J gene is TRBJ2-2, the V gene TRBV29-1; D is possibly TRBD2 (6 bases). Deletions cut 4 bases from V and 8 bases from J, with 11 bases between. Germline CDR1 reads SQVTM; CDR2 reads ANQGSEA. This CDR3 is built from 12 residues. The CDR3: CSVGGGYGELFF. DNA of the CDR3: TGCAGCGTTGGAGGAGGGTATGGGGAGCTGTTTTTT.

The gene calls are TRBV7-8 and TRBJ1-3, with D uncertain. The CDR3 covers 16 residues. V lost 1 base and J lost 5, with 15 bases in between. The germline gives CDR1 SGHVS, CDR2 FQNEAQ. In nucleotides, the CDR3 is TGTGCCAGCAGCTTAGGTGCGGGCAGGATAAGAAACACCATATATTTT. This codes for CASSLGAGRIRNTIYF. The full variable domain, rest sourced from reference TRBV7-8 and TRBJ1-3, is GAGVSQSPRYKVAKRGQDVALRCDPISGHVSLFWYQQALGQGPEFLTYFQNEAQLDKSGLPSDRFFAERPEGSVSTLKIQRTQQEDSAVYLCASSLGAGRIRNTIYFGEGSWLTVV.

This chain connects TRBV18 to TRBJ1-1; D unresolved. This CDR3 region has 14 residues. Trimming shortened V by 0 bases and J by 4 bases, and 9 bases separated the two germline ends. CDR1 is KGHSH, CDR2 LQKENI, per germline. Here the CDR3 DNA reads TGTGCCAGCTCACCACCTGCCCAGGCCACTGAAGCTTTCTTT. Translating it yields CASSPPAQATEAFF.

In this sample, this clone turned up once. The CDR3 protein is CAITPAGERDEQFF. In nucleotides, the CDR3 is TGTGCCATCACCCCAGCGGGAGAGCGGGATGAGCAGTTCTTC. The chain links TRBV10-3 to TRBJ2-1; TRBD2 matches 8 bases. J gave up 8 bases and V 7 bases, and 10 bases lay outside the gene matches. The CDR3 is 14 amino acids. Germline assignment: CDR1 ENHRY and CDR2 SYGVKD.